Reported below is one T cell receptor beta chain. Its target is unknown. Among CD8+ T cells, naive ones were CD45RO-CCR7+CD27+CD95-. UMI-tagged TRB cDNA libraries were built via 5' RACE. TCRdb reanalyzed the 5' RACE reads, giving one entry per CDR3 protein sequence and no DNA. The data show tens of thousands of distinct CDR3 sequences, and the top ten clones hold about 0.84%. The sample belongs to a study of CXCR3-negative and CXCR3-positive naive CD8 T cells. Study-level results: Diversity ran similarly high across both naive subsets but far lower in memory CD8+ cells. With respect to TRBV-TRBJ usage, naive CXCR3-negative and CXCR3-positive cells were similar; memory differed. Against CXCR3-negative naive cells, CXCR3-positive naive cells showed more hydrophobic TRB CDR3s.

This CDR3 spans 13 amino acids. Germline V gene sequence: CDR1 SQVTM, CDR2 ANQGSEA. Sequencing was done on a sample of naive CXCR3+ CD8+ T cells from blood. This sample's subset: CD45RO-CCR7+CD27+CD95- naive CD8+ T cells expressing CXCR3 (TNR3+). The chain employs TRBV29-1 and TRBJ2-7; checking the TCRdb D call of TRBD1 is not possible without DNA. This TCR was sampled from a human donor in good health. Some clones in this sample may be carry-over from other donors' samples. CDR3 sequence reads: CSVGGGGSYEQYF.